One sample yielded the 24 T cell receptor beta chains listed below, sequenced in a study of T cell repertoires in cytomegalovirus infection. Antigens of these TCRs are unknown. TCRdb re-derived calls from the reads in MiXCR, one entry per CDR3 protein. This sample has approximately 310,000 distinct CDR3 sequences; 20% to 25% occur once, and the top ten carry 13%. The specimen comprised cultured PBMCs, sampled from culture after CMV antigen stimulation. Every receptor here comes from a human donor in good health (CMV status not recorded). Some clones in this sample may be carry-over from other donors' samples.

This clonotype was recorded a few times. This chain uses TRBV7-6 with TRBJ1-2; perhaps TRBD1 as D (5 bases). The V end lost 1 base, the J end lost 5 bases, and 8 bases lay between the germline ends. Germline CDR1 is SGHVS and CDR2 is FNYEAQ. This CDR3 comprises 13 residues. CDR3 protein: CASSLGDSYGYTF. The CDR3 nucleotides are TGTGCCAGCAGCTTAGGGGACTCTTATGGCTACACCTTC.

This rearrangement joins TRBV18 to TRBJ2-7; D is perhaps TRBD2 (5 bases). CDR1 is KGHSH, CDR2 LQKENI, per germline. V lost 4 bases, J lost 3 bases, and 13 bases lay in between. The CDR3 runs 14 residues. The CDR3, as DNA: TGTGCCAGCTCACGGGCTAGCCTCAACTACGAGCAGTACTTC. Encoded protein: CASSRASLNYEQYF.

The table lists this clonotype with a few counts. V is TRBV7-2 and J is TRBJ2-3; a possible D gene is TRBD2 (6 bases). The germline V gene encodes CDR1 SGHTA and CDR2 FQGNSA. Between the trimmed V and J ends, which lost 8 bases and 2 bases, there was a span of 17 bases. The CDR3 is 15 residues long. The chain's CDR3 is CASGSGELHTDTQYF. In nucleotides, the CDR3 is TGTGCCAGCGGGTCGGGGGAGCTCCACACAGATACGCAGTATTTT.

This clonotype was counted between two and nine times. The CDR3 is CASSQVVGAGELFF. In DNA, the CDR3 is TGCGCCAGCAGCCAGGTGGTGGGCGCCGGGGAGCTGTTTTTT. The rearrangement uses TRBV4-3 and TRBJ2-2, with D hard to call. V gave up 3 bases and J gave up 6 bases, with 11 bases separating them. The CDR3 runs 14 residues. From germline, CDR1 is LGHNA and CDR2 YSLEER.

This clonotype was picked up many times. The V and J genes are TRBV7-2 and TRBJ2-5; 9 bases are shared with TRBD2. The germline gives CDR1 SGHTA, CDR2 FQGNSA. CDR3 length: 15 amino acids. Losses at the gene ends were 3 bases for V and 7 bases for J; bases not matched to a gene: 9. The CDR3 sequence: CASSLSGLASGTQYF. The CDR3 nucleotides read TGTGCCAGCAGCTTGTCGGGACTAGCCTCAGGGACCCAGTACTTC.

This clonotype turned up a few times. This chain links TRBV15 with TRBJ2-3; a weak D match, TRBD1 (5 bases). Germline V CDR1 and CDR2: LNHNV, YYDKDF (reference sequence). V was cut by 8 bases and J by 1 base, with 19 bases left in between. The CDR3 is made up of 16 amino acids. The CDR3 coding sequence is TGTGCCACCCGACGAGGTGACAGAAGACGCACAGATACGCAGTATTTT. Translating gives CATRRGDRRRTDTQYF.

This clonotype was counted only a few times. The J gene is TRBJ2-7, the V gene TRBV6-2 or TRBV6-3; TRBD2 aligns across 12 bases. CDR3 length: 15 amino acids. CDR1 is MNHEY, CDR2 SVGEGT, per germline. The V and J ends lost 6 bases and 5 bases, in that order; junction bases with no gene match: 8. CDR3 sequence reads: CASRRGTSGSHEQYV. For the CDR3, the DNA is TGTGCCAGCAGACGAGGGACTAGCGGGTCCCACGAGCAGTACGTC.

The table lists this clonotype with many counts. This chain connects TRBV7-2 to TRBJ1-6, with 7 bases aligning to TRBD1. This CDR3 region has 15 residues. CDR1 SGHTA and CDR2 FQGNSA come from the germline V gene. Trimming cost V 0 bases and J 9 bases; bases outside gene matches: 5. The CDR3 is CASSLAPGGSSPLHF. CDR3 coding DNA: TGTGCCAGCAGCTTAGCGCCAGGGGGGAGTTCACCCCTCCACTTT. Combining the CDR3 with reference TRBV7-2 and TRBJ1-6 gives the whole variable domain GAGVSQSPSNKVTEKGKDVELRCDPISGHTALYWYRQSLGQGLEFLIYFQGNSAPDKSGLPSDRFSAERTGGSVSTLTIQRTQQEDSAVYLCASSLAPGGSSPLHFGNGTRLTVT.

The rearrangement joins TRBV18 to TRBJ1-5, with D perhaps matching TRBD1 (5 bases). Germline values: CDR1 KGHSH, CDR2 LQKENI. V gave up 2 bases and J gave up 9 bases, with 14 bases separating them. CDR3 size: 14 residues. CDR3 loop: CASSPNQGQGPQHF. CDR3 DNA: TGTGCCAGCTCACCAAATCAGGGCCAAGGGCCCCAGCATTTT. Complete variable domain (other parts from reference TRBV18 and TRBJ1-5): NAGVMQNPRHLVRRRGQEARLRCSPMKGHSHVYWYRQLPEEGLKFMVYLQKENIIDESGMPKERFSAEFPKEGPSILRIQQVVRGDSAAYFCASSPNQGQGPQHFGDGTRLSIL.

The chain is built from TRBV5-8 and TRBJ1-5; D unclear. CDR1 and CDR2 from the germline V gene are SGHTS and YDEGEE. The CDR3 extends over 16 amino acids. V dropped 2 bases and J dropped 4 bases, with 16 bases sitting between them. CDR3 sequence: CASSLSWNSRNQPQHF. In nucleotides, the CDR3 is TGTGCCAGCAGCTTATCGTGGAATAGTCGGAATCAGCCCCAGCATTTT. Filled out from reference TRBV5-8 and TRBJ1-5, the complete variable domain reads EAGVTQSPTHLIKTRGQQATLRCSPISGHTSVYWYQQALGLGLQFLLWYDEGEERNRGNFPPRFSGRQFPNYSSELNVNALELEDSALYLCASSLSWNSRNQPQHFGDGTRLSIL.

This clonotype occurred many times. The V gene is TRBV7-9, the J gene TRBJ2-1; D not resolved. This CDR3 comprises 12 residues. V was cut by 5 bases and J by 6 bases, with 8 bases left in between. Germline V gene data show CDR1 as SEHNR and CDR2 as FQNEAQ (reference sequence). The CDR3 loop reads CASSQNLNEQFF. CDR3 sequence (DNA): TGTGCCAGCAGCCAAAACCTCAATGAGCAGTTCTTC.

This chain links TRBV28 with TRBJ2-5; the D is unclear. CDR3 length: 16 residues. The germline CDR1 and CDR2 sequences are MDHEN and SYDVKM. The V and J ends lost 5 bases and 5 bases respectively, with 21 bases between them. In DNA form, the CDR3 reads TGTGCCAGCAGTCGCCGCCTTAGCCCTGGGCGGGAGACCCAGTACTTC. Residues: CASSRRLSPGRETQYF. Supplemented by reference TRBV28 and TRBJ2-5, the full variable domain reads DVKVTQSSRYLVKRTGEKVFLECVQDMDHENMFWYRQDPGLGLRLIYFSYDVKMKEKGDIPEGYSVSREKKERFSLILESASTNQTSMYLCASSRRLSPGRETQYFGPGTRLLVL.

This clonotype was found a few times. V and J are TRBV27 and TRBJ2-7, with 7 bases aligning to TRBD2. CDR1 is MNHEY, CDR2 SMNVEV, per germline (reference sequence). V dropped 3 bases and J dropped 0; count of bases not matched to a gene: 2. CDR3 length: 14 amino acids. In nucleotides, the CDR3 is TGTGCCAGCAGTTTCCGGGACTACTCCTACGAGCAGTACTTC. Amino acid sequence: CASSFRDYSYEQYF.

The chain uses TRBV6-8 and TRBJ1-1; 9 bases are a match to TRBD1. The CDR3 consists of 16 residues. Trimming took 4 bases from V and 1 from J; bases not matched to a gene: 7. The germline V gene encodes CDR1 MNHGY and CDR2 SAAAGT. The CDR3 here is CASSSVPGQGNTEAFF. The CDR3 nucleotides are TGTGCCAGCAGTTCCGTCCCGGGACAGGGGAACACTGAAGCTTTCTTT.

In nucleotides, the CDR3 is TGTGCCAGCAGGCGAGGGGACGGGGAGACCCAGTACTTC. This sequence encodes CASRRGDGETQYF. The chain joins TRBV7-3 to TRBJ2-5; D is perhaps TRBD1 or TRBD2 (5 bases each). Looked up from germline, CDR1 is SGHTA and CDR2 is FQGTGA. V dropped 6 bases and J dropped 5 bases, with 13 bases sitting between them. The CDR3 has 13 residues.

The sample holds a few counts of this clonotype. In nucleotides, the CDR3 is TGCGCCAGCAGCCAAGAGTCTCGGACAGAAGCTTTCTTT. This translates into CASSQESRTEAFF. The V and J genes are TRBV4-3 and TRBJ1-1; D possibly corresponds to TRBD1 (5 bases). V was shortened by 0 bases and J by 8 bases, with 10 bases between the two germline ends. This CDR3 has 13 amino acids. Germline lookup yields CDR1 LGHNA and CDR2 YSLEER.

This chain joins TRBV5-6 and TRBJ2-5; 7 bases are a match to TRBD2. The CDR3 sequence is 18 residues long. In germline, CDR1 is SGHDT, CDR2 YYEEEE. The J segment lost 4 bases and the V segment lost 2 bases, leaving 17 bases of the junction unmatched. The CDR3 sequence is CASSFFELKREERETQYF. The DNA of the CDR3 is TGTGCCAGCAGCTTTTTCGAGCTTAAACGGGAGGAACGAGAGACCCAGTACTTC.

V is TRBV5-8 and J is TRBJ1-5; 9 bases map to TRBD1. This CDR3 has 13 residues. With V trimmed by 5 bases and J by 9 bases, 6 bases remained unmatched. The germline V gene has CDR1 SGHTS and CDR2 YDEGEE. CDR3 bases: TGTGCCAGCAGTTGGGACAGGGAGGGGCCCCAGCATTTT. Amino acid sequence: CASSWDREGPQHF.

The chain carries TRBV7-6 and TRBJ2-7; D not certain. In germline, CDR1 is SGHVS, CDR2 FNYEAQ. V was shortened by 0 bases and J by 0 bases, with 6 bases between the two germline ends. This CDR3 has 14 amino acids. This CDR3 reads CASSLAENSYEQYF. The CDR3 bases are TGTGCCAGCAGCTTAGCCGAGAACTCCTACGAGCAGTACTTC.

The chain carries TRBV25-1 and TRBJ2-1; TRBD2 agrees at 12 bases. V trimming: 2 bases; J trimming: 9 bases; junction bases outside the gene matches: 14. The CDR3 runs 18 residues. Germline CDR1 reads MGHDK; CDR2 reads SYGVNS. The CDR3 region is CASSERPRPSGRASEQFF. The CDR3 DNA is TGTGCCAGCAGTGAAAGACCTCGCCCTAGCGGGAGGGCCTCTGAGCAGTTCTTC.

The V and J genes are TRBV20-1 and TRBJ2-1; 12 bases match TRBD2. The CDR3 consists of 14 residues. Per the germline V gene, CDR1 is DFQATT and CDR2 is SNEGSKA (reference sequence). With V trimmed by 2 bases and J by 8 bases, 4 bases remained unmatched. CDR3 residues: CSARRTSGNYEQFF. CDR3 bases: TGCAGTGCTAGACGGACTAGCGGGAATTATGAGCAGTTCTTC.

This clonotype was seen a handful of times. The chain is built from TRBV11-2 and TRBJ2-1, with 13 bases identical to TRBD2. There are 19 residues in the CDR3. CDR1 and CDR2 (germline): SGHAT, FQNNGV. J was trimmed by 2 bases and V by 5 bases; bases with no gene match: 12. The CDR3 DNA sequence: TGTGCCAGCAGCCCAACCCCTACACTAGCGGGAGGGCCCTACAATGAGCAGTTCTTC. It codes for CASSPTPTLAGGPYNEQFF.

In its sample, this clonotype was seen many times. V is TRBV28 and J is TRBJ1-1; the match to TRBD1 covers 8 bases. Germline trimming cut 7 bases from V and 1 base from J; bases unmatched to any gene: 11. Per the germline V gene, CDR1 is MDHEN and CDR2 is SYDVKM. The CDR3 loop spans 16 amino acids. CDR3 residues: CASTATWTGPNTEAFF. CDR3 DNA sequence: TGTGCCAGCACCGCCACCTGGACAGGGCCGAACACTGAAGCTTTCTTT.

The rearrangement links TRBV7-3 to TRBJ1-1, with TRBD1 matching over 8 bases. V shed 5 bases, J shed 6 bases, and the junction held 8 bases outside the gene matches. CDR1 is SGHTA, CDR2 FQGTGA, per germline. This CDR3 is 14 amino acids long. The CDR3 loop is CASSRGQGRAEAFF. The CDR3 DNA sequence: TGTGCCAGCAGCCGAGGACAGGGAAGGGCTGAAGCTTTCTTT. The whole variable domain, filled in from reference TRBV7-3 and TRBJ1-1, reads GAGVSQTPSNKVTEKGKYVELRCDPISGHTALYWYRQSLGQGPEFLIYFQGTGAADDSGLPNDRFFAVRPEGSVSTLKIQRTERGDSAVYLCASSRGQGRAEAFFGQGTRLTVV.